The source of this T cell receptor (beta chain) is a study of CD8+ T cells in alopecia areata. At the level of the study: Treatment of the treated patients consisted of oral tofacitinib, 5 to 10 mg twice daily.

From alopecia areata patients, lesional scalp punch biopsies and peripheral blood were collected. With regard to this clone: Its antigen is unknown.

The CDR3 is 14 residues long. Deletions cut 4 bases from V and 5 bases from J, with 12 bases between. Per germline, CDR1 SNHLY and CDR2 FYNNEI. General study findings and limits: Normal skin's resident alphabeta T cells are also sequenced in scalp samples. Higher clonality and more expanded CD8+ clones appeared in lesional than normal scalp.

Following RNA extraction, reverse transcription yielded cDNA that acted as the sequencing template. Profiling relied on immunoSEQ multiplex PCR, and the TCRdb table lists in-frame clones only, not all of them. The sample holds around 250,000 clones, 67% seen once. Sequences were derived from CD4+ T cells sorted from blood, sampled at week 0. The TCR comes from a human donor with alopecia areata. The rearrangement joins TRBV2 to TRBJ2-1; no clear D. CDR3 nucleotides: TGTGCCAGCAGTGCAGTCGTACGTCACAATGAGCAGTTCTTC. It translates to CASSAVVRHNEQFF. The whole variable domain, filled in from reference TRBV2 and TRBJ2-1, reads EPEVTQTPSHQVTQMGQEVILRCVPISNHLYFYWYRQILGQKVEFLVSFYNNEISEKSEIFDDQFSVERPDGSNFTLKIRSTKLEDSAMYFCASSAVVRHNEQFFGPGTRLTVL.